The rows below give T cell receptor beta chains drawn from one sample of a study of blood T cells in healthy people across ages. MiXCR, run by TCRdb on the 5' RACE reads, gives a single entry per CDR3 protein. The data contain approximately 810,000 distinct CDR3 sequences, 35% to 40% of them seen just once; the ten biggest clones take up approximately 13%. Sequencing was performed on blood. The receptors shown here come from a man younger than 35 in good health. Each CDR3 is given with its conserved first and last residue. D genes are given only for firm matches. Some rows have no size entry. The others give once, few or many, or a class for an expanded clone.

TRBD1 | TRBV7-3 | many | CASSLTGQSTDTQYF
NA | TRBV5-1 | few | CASSLDTTANTGELFF
NA | TRBV20-1 | few | CSARDTSSYNSPLHF
NA | TRBV7-2 | NA | CASTGDGRSSGNTIYF
NA | TRBV4-1 | few | CASSRGTGGNNEQYF
NA | TRBV9 | few | CASGAGRGFSGYTF
NA | TRBV20-1 | NA | CSGMTGTHYGYTF
TRBD2 | TRBV20-1 | NA | CSPRGGSYNEQYF
NA | TRBV4-1 | NA | CASSQGGVGRHGYTF
TRBD2 | TRBV7-2 | NA | CASSSQGIAGGPSSTDTQYF
NA | TRBV4-3 | few | CASSPQGQSYGGYTF
TRBD2 | TRBV3-1 | NA | CASSQTPTSGGYNEQFF
NA | TRBV7-2 | many | CASSLYRLPTDTQYF
TRBD1 | TRBV5-1 | few | CASSSEGQGTGYTF
NA | TRBV12-3/TRBV12-4 | NA | CASFGGGTLDDEQYF
NA | TRBV6-2/TRBV6-3 | NA | CASSPAGAGNEQFF
NA | TRBV9 | few | CASSARNTGELFF
TRBD2 | TRBV7-9 | NA | CAVGEGGNEQFF